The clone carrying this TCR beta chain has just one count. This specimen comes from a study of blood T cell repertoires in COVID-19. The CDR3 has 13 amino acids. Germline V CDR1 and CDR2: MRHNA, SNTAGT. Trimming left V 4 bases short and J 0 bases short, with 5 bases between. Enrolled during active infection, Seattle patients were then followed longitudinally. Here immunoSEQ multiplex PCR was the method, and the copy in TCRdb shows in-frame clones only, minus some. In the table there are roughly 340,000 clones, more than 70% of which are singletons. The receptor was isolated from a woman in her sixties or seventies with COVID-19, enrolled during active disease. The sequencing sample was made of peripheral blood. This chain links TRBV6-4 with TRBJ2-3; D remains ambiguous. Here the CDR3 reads CASSATSTDTQYF. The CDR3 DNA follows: TGTGCCAGCAGTGCGACTAGCACAGATACGCAGTATTTT.